This paragraph reports one T cell receptor (beta chain). The antigen remains undetermined. The CDR3 runs 16 residues. J lost 7 bases, V lost 3 bases, and 9 bases had no gene match. CDR1 SGDLS and CDR2 YYNGEE come from the germline V gene. PCR was performed a second time for roughly 7 to 11 cycles using a sample-barcoded 5' primer and a J-beta primer mix. TCRdb reanalysed the 5' RACE reads using MiXCR and keeps one entry per CDR3 protein. Altogether about 730,000 distinct CDR3 sequences are present, roughly 41% being singletons, with the ten largest covering less than 25%. This specimen belongs to a study of blood T cells in healthy people across ages. Whole-study findings and limits: Nothing was known about donor CMV status, and this possibly confounded expanded clonotype changes. Diversity of TCR beta per million T cells declined in a roughly linear way with age. Diversity estimated from one million T cells was considered an underestimate.

The clonotype originates from a woman aged 55-70 years in good health. The material sequenced was blood. This rearrangement joins TRBV9 to TRBJ2-1; 11 bases match TRBD2. The CDR3 protein is CASSADTSGGWNEQFF. CDR3 bases: TGTGCCAGCAGCGCGGACACTAGCGGGGGATGGAATGAGCAGTTCTTC.